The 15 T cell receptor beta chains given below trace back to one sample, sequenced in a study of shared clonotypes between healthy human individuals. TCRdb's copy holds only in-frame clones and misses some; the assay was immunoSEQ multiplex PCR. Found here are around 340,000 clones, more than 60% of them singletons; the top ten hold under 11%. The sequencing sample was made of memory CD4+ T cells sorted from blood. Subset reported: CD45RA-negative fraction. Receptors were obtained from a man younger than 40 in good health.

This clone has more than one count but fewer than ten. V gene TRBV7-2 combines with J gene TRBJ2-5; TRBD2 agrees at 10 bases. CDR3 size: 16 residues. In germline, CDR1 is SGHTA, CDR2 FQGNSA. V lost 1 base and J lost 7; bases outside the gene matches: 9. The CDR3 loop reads CASSLGLAGVFGTQYF. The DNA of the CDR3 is TGTGCCAGCAGCTTAGGGCTAGCGGGAGTCTTTGGGACCCAGTACTTC.

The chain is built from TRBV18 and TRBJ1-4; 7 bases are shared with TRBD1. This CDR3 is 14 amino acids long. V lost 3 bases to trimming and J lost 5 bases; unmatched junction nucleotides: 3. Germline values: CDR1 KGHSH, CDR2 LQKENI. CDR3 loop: CASSPGQINEKLFF. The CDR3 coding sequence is TGTGCCAGCTCACCGGGACAGATAAATGAAAAACTGTTTTTT.

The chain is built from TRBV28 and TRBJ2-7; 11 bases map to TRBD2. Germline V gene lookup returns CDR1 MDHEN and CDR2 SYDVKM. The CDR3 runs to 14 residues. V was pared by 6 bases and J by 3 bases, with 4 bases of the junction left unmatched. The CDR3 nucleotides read TGTGCCAGCAGAAGTAGCGGGAGGGTCTACGAGCAGTACTTC. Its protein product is CASRSSGRVYEQYF.

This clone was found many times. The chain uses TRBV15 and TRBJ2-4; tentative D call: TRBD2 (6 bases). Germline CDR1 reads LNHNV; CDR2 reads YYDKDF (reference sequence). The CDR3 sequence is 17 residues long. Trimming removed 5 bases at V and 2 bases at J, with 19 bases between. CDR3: CATSGDLGGGSKNIQYF. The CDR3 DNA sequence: TGTGCCACCAGCGGCGACTTGGGGGGAGGCTCCAAAAACATTCAGTACTTC.

CDR3 sequence reads: CATERPSGANVLTF. CDR3 in DNA: TGTGCCACTGAACGGCCCTCTGGGGCCAACGTCCTGACTTTC. V is TRBV7-8 and J is TRBJ2-6; no firm D call. V was cut by 10 bases and J by 0 bases, with 10 bases left in between. The CDR3 length is 14 residues. The germline gives CDR1 SGHVS, CDR2 FQNEAQ. The whole variable domain, filled in from reference TRBV7-8 and TRBJ2-6, reads GAGVSQSPRYKVAKRGQDVALRCDPISGHVSLFWYQQALGQGPEFLTYFQNEAQLDKSGLPSDRFFAERPEGSVSTLKIQRTQQEDSAVYLCATERPSGANVLTFGAGSRLTVL.

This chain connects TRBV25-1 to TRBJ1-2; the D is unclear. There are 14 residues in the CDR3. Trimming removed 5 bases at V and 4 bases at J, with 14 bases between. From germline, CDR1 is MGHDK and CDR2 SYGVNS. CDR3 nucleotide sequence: TGTGCCAGCAGTTCTCTGGGAAAGACCTATGGCTACACCTTC. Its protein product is CASSSLGKTYGYTF.

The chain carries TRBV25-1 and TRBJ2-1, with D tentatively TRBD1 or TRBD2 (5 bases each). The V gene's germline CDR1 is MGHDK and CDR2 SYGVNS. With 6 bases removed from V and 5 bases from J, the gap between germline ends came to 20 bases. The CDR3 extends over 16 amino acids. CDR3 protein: CASSSHTGRPDNEQFF. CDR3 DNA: TGTGCCAGCAGCTCCCATACGGGACGGCCAGACAATGAGCAGTTCTTC.

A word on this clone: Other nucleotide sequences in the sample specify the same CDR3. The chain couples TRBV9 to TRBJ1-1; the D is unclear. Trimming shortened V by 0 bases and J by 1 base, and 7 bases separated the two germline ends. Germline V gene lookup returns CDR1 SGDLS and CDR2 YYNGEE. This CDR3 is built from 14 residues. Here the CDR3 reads CASSVDFGNTEAFF. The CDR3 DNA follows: TGTGCCAGCAGCGTAGATTTTGGGAACACTGAAGCTTTCTTT.

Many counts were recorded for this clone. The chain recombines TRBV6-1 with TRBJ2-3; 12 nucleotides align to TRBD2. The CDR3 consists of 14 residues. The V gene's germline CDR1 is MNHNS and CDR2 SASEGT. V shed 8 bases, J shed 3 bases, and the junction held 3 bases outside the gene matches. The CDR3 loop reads CASLAGGPTDTQYF. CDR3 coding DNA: TGTGCCAGCCTAGCGGGAGGGCCTACAGATACGCAGTATTTT.

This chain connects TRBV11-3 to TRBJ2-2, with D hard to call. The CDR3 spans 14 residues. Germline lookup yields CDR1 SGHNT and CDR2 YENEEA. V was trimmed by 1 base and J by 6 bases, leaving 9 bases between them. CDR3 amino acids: CASSLVFGSGELFF. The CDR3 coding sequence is TGTGCCAGCAGCTTAGTGTTTGGGTCCGGGGAGCTGTTTTTT.

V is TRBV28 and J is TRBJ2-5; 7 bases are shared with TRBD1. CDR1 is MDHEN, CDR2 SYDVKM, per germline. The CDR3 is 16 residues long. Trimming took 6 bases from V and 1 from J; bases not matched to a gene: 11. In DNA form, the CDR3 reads TGTGCCAGCAGCTCCCGCCAGGGGGTCTTCCAAGAGACCCAGTACTTC. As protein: CASSSRQGVFQETQYF.

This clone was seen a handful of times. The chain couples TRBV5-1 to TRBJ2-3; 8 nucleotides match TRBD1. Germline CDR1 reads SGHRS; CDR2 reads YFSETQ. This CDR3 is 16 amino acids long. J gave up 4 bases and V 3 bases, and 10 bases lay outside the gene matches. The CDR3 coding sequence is TGCGCCAGCAGCTCGAACGGACAGGGATCGGCAGATACGCAGTATTTT. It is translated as CASSSNGQGSADTQYF.

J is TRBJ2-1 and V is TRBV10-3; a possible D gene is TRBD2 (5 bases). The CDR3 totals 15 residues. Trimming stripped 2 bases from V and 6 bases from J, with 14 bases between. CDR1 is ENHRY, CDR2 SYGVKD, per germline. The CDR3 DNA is TGTGCCATCAGTGAGATGGAACTAGAACCCAATGAGCAGTTCTTC. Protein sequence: CAISEMELEPNEQFF.

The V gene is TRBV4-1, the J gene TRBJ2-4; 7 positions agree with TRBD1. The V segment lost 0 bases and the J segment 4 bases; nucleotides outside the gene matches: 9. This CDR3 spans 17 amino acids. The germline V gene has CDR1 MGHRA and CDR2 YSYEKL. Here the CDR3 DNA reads TGCGCCAGCAGCCAAGAGGTTTCCACAGGGGTTAAAAACATTCAGTACTTC. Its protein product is CASSQEVSTGVKNIQYF.

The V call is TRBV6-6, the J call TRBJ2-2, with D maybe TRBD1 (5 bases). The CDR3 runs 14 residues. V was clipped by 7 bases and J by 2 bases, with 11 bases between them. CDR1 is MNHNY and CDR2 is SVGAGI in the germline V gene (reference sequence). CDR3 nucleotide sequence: TGTGCCAGCATTGGGGCTTCCAACACCGGGGAGCTGTTTTTT. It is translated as CASIGASNTGELFF.